This T cell receptor (beta chain) was captured in a study of T cells in tuberculosis. Study results and limitations: Active tuberculosis alpha repertoires lay closer to GMM-specific TCRs than controls'. A GMM-specific repertoire classifier reached just under 90% accuracy, AUROC more than 0.8. The TCR-beta difference was not significant; alpha differences partly reflected length. Cases with active tuberculosis were adults, while controls were adolescents.

As to this clone: Its target is unknown.

Here immunoSEQ multiplex PCR was the method, and the copy in TCRdb shows in-frame clones only, minus some. The sample contains tens of thousands of clones, 90% to 95% of which appear only once. The source of this sequence is a donor aged 10-35 years with latent tuberculosis or without tuberculosis infection. Material for sequencing was PBMCs.

CDR3 protein: CASSDSAAPGTEAFF. CDR3 DNA: TGTGCCAGCAGTGACTCGGCGGCACCTGGGACTGAAGCTTTCTTT. This chain joins TRBV6-4 and TRBJ1-1; D is undetermined. Germline loops: CDR1 MRHNA, CDR2 SNTAGT. The germline V and J ends were trimmed by 0 bases and 5 bases, with 13 bases remaining between them. The CDR3 is made up of 15 amino acids.